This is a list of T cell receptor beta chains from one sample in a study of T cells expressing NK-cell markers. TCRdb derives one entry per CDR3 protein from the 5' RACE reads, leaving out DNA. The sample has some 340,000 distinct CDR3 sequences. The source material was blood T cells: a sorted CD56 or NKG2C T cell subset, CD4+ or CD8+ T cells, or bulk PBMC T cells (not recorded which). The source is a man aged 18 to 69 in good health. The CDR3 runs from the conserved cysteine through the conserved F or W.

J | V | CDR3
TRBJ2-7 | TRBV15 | CATSRDMSANYEQYF
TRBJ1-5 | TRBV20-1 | CSATQGRGAVGNQPQHF
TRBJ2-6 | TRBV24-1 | CATSGTGTFGGANVLTF
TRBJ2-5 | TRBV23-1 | CASSQATQETQYF
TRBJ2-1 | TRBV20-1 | CSASGRGADNEQFF
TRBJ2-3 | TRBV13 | CASSSLAGTDTQYF
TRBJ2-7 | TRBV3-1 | CASSQRQVPSYEQYF
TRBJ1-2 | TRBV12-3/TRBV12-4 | CASSRNRGGGYTF
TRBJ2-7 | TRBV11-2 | CASSLDLAGGRKQYF
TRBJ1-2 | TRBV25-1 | CASSAVTGPYGYTF
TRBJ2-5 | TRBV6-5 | CASSYSGIETQYF
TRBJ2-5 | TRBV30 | CAWSNGQYQETQYF
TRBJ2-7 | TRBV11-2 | CASSIRVFSYEQYF
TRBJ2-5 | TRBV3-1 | CASSNSFSRETQYF
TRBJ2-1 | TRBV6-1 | CASSEPKGQGFSEQFF
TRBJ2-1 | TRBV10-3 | CAISEGPGQKRTYQFF
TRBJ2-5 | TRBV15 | CATSKSGHIQETQYF
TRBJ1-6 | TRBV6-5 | CASSSAGRKGSPLHF
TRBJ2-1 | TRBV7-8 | CASSDRTSGNEQFF
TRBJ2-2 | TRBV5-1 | CASSPTAGAAGELFF
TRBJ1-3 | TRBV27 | CASSSAGSGNTIYF
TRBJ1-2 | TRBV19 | CASRGDRLNGYTF
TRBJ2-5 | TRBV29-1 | CSVAGHPGETQYF
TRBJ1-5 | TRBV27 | CASSSSGGLNQPQHF
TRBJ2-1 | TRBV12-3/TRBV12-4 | CASSLDRHNNEQFF
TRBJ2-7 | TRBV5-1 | CASSGDRGEQYF
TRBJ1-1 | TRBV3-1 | CASSNPGRLNTEAFF
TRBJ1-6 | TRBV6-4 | CASSRDIQSSYNSPLHF
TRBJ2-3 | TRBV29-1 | CSVEDLRFLDTDTQYF
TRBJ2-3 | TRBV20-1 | CSARGAQHGADTQYF
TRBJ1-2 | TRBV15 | CATSRDLASRGYTF
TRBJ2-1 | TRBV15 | CATSRVIAYEQFF
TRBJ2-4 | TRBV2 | CASSGARGQNIQYF
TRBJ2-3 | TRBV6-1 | CASRGTSGSLTDTQYF
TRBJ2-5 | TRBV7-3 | CASSLGLAGNLQETQYF
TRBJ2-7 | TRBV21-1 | CASSSGGRGNYEQYF
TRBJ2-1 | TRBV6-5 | CASSYGGSRIGQFF
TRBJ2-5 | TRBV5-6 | CASSLEVGPGLETQYF